This T cell receptor (beta chain) is drawn from a study of shared clonotypes between healthy human individuals. The CDR3 is made up of 16 amino acids. Germline V gene sequence: CDR1 MGHRA, CDR2 YSYEKL. V was shortened by 5 bases and J by 3 bases, with 17 bases between the two germline ends. The table came from immunoSEQ multiplex PCR; TCRdb's copy has only in-frame clones and leaves some out. The table shows some 1 million clones, with around 74% occurring only once. The chain uses TRBV4-1 and TRBJ1-5; D may be TRBD1 (6 bases). The source is a young man in good health. The sequenced sample consisted of memory CD4+ T cells sorted from blood. Subset meaning: CD45RA-negative fraction. CDR3 nucleotide sequence: TGCGCCAGCAGCAGAGTAGGACAGATGCCCAATCAGCCCCAGCATTTT. Its translation is CASSRVGQMPNQPQHF.